This TCR beta chain was recorded in a study of blood T cell repertoires in COVID-19. Overall study context: Researchers got acute and convalescent COVID-19 samples from the United States, Italy and Spain.

Sequencing was performed with immunoSEQ multiplex PCR; in TCRdb, only in-frame clones are kept and a portion is missing. The sample contains some 340,000 clones, 85% of which appear only once. V was trimmed by 3 bases and J by 6 bases, leaving 18 bases between them. The CDR3 totals 16 residues. Germline values: CDR1 SGDLS, CDR2 YYNGEE. The receptor's source is a woman in her late teens or twenties with acute or convalescent COVID-19. Material for sequencing was peripheral blood. The chain couples TRBV9 to TRBJ1-4; D possibly corresponds to TRBD1 (6 bases). CDR3 nucleotides: TGTGCCAGCAGCGCAACGACCGGTGGGGGCCATGAAAAACTGTTTTTT. Its protein is CASSATTGGGHEKLFF.